These T cell receptor beta chains were read from a single sample in a study of cytomegalovirus exposure and HLA in healthy donors. Assay: immunoSEQ multiplex PCR; the TCRdb copy retains only in-frame clones and omits some. The table shows under 200,000 clones, with 65% to 75% occurring only once. Sequenced material: PBMCs. The receptors stem from a girl between 5 and 17 years old in good health and CMV-seronegative. Both conserved end residues are part of each CDR3. The D gene is left open where the match is weak. Size is omitted from some rows. Given values are once, few, many or a class for expanded clones.

TRBD2 TRBJ2-2 . TRBV5-4 TGTGCCAGCAGCTTGGGGGGGGGAAACACCGGGGAGCTGTTTTTT CASSLGGGNTGELFF
. TRBJ1-3 . TRBV29-1 TGCAGCGGGGAGACCGGAAACACCATATATTTT CSGETGNTIYF
. TRBJ1-2 . TRBV6-1 TGTGCCAGCCGAGGCCCCTATGGCTACACCTTC CASRGPYGYTF
TRBD1 TRBJ2-7 . TRBV5-1 TGCGCCAGCAGCCCCACAGGGGGCAGGAACGAGCAGTACTTC CASSPTGGRNEQYF
TRBD1 TRBJ1-1 . TRBV2 TGTGCCAGCAGTGCTACAGGGGGGTACACTGAAGCTTTCTTT CASSATGGYTEAFF
. TRBJ1-2 . TRBV6-1 TGTGCCAGCAGTGACAGGGTTGGCTACACCTTC CASSDRVGYTF
. TRBJ1-1 . TRBV6-4 TGTGCCAGCAGTGACCTCAGGGAGGGACTGTGGAGCGTTTTAGCTATGAACACTGAAGCTTTCTTT CASSDLREGLWSVLAMNTEAFF
. TRBJ1-1 . TRBV7-9 TGTGCCAGCAACAACAGGGTGAACACTGAAGCTTTCTTT CASNNRVNTEAFF
. TRBJ1-6 . TRBV6-1 TGTGCCAGCAGTACCGACAGTGGGGCGAACTTT CASSTDSGANF
. TRBJ2-1 . TRBV2 TGTGCCAGCAGTATGGGGCCCTCCTACAATGAGCAGTTCTTC CASSMGPSYNEQFF
TRBD2 TRBJ2-7 . TRBV5-1 TGCGCCAGCAGCTTGGTCGGGGGGTCCTCCTACGAGCAGTACTTC CASSLVGGSSYEQYF
. TRBJ1-6 . TRBV25-1 TGTGCCAGCAGTGAAACGGGGGGTTTGGGAAATTCACCCCTCCACTTT CASSETGGLGNSPLHF
. TRBJ1-6 . TRBV9 TGTGCCAGCAGCGTAGCTCCAGGGAAGGATTCACCCCTCCACTTT CASSVAPGKDSPLHF
TRBD2 TRBJ2-3 few TRBV6-1 TGTGCCAGCAGTCTAGCGGGGGGGCCAGATACGCAGTATTTT CASSLAGGPDTQYF
TRBD1 TRBJ1-5 . TRBV11-2 TGTGCCAGCAGCCGGACAGGGGGCCGCGGCAATCAGCCCCAGCATTTT CASSRTGGRGNQPQHF
. TRBJ1-1 . TRBV19 TGTGCCAGTAGTATAGATAGCACAGGGCGAAGGACTGAAGCTTTCTTT CASSIDSTGRRTEAFF
TRBD1 TRBJ2-1 . TRBV2 TGTGCCAGCAGCTCGACAGGGCCCTACAATGAGCAGTTCTTC CASSSTGPYNEQFF
. TRBJ2-7 . TRBV5-8 TGTGCCACTGGACACGTCCTTTCCTACGAGCAGTACTTC CATGHVLSYEQYF
. TRBJ1-2 . TRBV10-3 TGTGCCATCAGGGACACGGCTGGCTACACCTTC CAIRDTAGYTF
TRBD2 TRBJ2-7 once TRBV9 TGTGCCAGCAGTCCGGGGGGGACTGCTCCCTACGAGCAGTACTTC CASSPGGTAPYEQYF
TRBD1 TRBJ2-7 few TRBV7-9 TGTGCCAGCAGCTTCGGGGACAGGCTCTACGAGCAGTACTTC CASSFGDRLYEQYF